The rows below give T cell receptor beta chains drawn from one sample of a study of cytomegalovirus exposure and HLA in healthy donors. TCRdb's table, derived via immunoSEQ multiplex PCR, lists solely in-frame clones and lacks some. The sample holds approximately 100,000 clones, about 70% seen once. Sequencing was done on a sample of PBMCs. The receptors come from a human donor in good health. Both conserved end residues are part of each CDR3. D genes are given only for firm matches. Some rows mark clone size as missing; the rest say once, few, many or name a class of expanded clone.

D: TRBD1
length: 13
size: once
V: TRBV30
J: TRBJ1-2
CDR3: CAWSVGDRVSYTF
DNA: TGTGCCTGGAGTGTAGGGGACAGGGTCAGCTACACCTTC

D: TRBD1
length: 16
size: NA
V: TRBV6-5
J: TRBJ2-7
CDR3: CASSYSLGTGWHEQYF
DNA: TGTGCCAGCAGTTACAGCCTCGGGACAGGGTGGCACGAGCAGTACTTC

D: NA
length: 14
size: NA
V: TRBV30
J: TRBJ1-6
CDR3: CAWSAGRGNSPLHF
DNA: TGTGCCTGGAGTGCCGGCAGGGGCAATTCACCCCTCCACTTT

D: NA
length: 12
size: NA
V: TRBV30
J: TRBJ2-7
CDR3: CAFSFGLYEQYF
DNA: TGTGCCTTTTCATTCGGACTGTACGAGCAGTACTTC

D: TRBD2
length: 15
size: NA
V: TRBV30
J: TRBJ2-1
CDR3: CAWNPAGVSYNEQFF
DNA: TGTGCCTGGAACCCAGCGGGGGTCTCCTACAATGAGCAGTTCTTC

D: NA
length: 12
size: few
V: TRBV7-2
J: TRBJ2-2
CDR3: CASSLEQLELFF
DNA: TGTGCCAGCAGCTTAGAGCAATTAGAGCTGTTTTTT

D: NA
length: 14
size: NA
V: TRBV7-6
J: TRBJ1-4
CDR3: CASSLVQGDEKLFF
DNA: TGTGCCAGCAGCTTAGTTCAGGGTGATGAAAAACTGTTTTTT

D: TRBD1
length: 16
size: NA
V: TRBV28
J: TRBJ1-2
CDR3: CASSLLGRQGEYGYTF
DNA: TGTGCCAGCAGTTTATTGGGGCGCCAGGGGGAATATGGCTACACCTTC

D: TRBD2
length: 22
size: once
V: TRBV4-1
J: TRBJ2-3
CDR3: CASSQDQLVGGLAGGPSDTQYF
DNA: TGCGCCAGCAGCCAAGATCAATTGGTTGGGGGACTAGCGGGAGGGCCTTCAGATACGCAGTATTTT

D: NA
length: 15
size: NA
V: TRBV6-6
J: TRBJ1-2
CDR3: CASSSKTGQNYGYTF
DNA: TGTGCCAGCAGTTCCAAGACAGGACAGAACTATGGCTACACCTTC

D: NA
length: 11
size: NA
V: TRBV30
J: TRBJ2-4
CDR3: CAWSPRDIQYF
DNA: TGTGCCTGGAGCCCTCGGGACATTCAGTACTTC

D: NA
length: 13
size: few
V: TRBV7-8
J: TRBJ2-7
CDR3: CASSSDSPYEQYF
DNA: TGTGCCAGCAGCTCCGACAGTCCCTACGAGCAGTACTTC

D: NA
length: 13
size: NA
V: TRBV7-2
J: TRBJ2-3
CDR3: CASSPAAPDTQYF
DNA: TGTGCCAGCAGCCCAGCGGCCCCAGATACGCAGTATTTT

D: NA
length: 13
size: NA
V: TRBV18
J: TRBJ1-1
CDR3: CASSPQGGTEAFF
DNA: TGTGCCAGCTCACCCCAGGGCGGCACTGAAGCTTTCTTT

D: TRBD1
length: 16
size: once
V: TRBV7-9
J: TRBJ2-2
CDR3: CASSLPTGGDTGELFF
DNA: TGTGCCAGCAGCTTACCGACAGGGGGAGACACCGGGGAGCTGTTTTTT

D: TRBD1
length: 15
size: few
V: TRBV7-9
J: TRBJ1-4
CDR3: CASSYTGQGGEKLFF
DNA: TGTGCCAGCAGCTATACGGGACAGGGGGGTGAAAAACTGTTTTTT

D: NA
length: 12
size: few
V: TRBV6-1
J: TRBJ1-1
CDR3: CASRATNTEAFF
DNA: TGTGCCAGCAGGGCAACGAACACTGAAGCTTTCTTT

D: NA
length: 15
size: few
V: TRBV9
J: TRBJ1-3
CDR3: CASSVTGQGANTIYF
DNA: TGTGCCAGCAGCGTAACTGGCCAGGGCGCAAACACCATATATTTT

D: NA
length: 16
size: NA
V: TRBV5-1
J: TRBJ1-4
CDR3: CASSKAEGQLNEKLFF
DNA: TGCGCCAGCAGCAAAGCCGAAGGACAGTTAAATGAAAAACTGTTTTTT

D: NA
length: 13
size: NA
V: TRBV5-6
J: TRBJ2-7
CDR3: CASSRMTVYEQYF
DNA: TGTGCCAGCAGCCGCATGACAGTCTACGAGCAGTACTTC

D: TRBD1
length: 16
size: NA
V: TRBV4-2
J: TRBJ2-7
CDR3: CASSYLGGTGLKEQYF
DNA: TGTGCCAGCAGCTACTTAGGTGGGACAGGGCTAAAGGAGCAGTACTTC

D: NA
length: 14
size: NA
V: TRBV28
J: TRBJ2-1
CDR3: CASSLLGANNEQFF
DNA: TGTGCCAGCAGTTTACTAGGGGCTAACAATGAGCAGTTCTTC

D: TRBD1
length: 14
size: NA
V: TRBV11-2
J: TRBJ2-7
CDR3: CASSLQGLPYEQYF
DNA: TGTGCCAGCAGTTTACAGGGGCTACCCTACGAGCAGTACTTC

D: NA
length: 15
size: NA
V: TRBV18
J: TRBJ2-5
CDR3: CASSPPGLRGETQYF
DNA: TGTGCCAGCTCCCCCCCGGGTCTGAGAGGAGAGACCCAGTACTTC

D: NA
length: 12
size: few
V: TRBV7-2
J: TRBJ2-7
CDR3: CASSFLSREQYF
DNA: TGTGCCAGCAGCTTTCTAAGTCGCGAGCAGTACTTC

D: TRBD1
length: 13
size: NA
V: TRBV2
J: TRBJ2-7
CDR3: CASGQGFSYEQYF
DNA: TGTGCCAGCGGACAGGGTTTCTCCTACGAGCAGTACTTC

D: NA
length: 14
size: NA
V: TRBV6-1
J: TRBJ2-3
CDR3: CASLTSPSTDTQYF
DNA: TGTGCCAGCCTGACATCGCCTAGCACAGATACGCAGTATTTT

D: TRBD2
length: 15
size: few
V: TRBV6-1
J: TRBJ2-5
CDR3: CASTPGTSDIETQYF
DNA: TGTGCCAGCACACCCGGGACTAGCGACATAGAGACCCAGTACTTC

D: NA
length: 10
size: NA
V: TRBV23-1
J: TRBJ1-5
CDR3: CAQGLQPQHF
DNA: TGCGCTCAGGGACTGCAGCCCCAGCATTTT

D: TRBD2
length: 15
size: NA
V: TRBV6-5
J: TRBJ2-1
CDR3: CASSPRGGSYNEQFF
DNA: TGTGCCAGCAGTCCCCGGGGGGGCTCCTACAATGAGCAGTTCTTC

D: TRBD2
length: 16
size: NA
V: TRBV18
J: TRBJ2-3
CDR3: CASSPQMGGGTDTQYF
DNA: TGTGCCAGCTCACCCCAAATGGGAGGGGGCACAGATACGCAGTATTTT

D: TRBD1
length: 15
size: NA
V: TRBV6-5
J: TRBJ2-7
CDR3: CASRPGQGFPYEQYF
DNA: TGTGCCAGCAGGCCCGGACAGGGATTCCCCTACGAGCAGTACTTC